The next 27 T cell receptor beta chains were all read from a single sample in a study of blood T cells in healthy people across ages (dated by TCRdb to between 2014 and 2017). To prepare the library, 5' RACE was applied. The run used an Illumina HiSeq 2500. A second PCR of about 6 to 11 cycles was run with a J-beta primer mix and a sample-barcoded 5' primer. TCRdb redid the processing of the public reads, applying fastp at Q25 and MiXCR, and retained in-frame beta chains. Rows merge per CDR3 protein into single entries with the most common DNA and genes. The sample includes about 1.7 million distinct CDR3 sequences, with 28% observed a single time. The leading ten clones occupy less than 9.5% of the sample. Sequencing was done on a sample of blood. These receptors were collected from a woman aged 25 to 39 in good health.

The genes are TRBV7-2 and TRBJ2-5; 8 positions agree with TRBD2. This CDR3 spans 16 amino acids. CDR1 and CDR2 (germline): SGHTA, FQGNSA. Germline trimming cut 5 bases from V and 1 base from J; bases unmatched to any gene: 9. CDR3 protein: CASSPPGAGVQETQYF. In DNA form, the CDR3 reads TGTGCCAGCAGCCCGCCGGGAGCGGGAGTCCAAGAGACCCAGTACTTC.

V usage is TRBV11-2 and J usage is TRBJ2-2; D is perhaps TRBD2 (5 bases). The CDR3 is 14 amino acids. V gave up 2 bases and J gave up 6 bases, with 10 bases separating them. Germline V gene sequence: CDR1 SGHAT, CDR2 FQNNGV. CDR3 bases: TGTGCCAGCAGCTTATCTGAGAGGGCCGGGGAGCTGTTTTTT. It translates to CASSLSERAGELFF.

V usage is TRBV20-1 and J usage is TRBJ2-7; tentatively, D is TRBD2 (6 bases). V gave up 6 bases and J gave up 6 bases, with 12 bases separating them. CDR1 and CDR2 (germline): DFQATT, SNEGSKA (reference sequence). The length of the CDR3 is 11 residues. CDR3 sequence reads: CSAPPGVEQYF. The DNA for the CDR3 is TGCAGTGCACCCCCGGGGGTCGAGCAGTACTTC.

This clonotype has just one count. The junction does not match germline at one end; this may be a read error. This sequence joins TRBV5-1 and TRBJ2-7; D possibly matches TRBD1 or TRBD2 (5 bases each). Germline values: CDR1 SGHRS, CDR2 YFSETQ. The CDR3 runs to 14 residues. The CDR3 nucleotides are TGCGCCAGCGGCTTGGAGACGGGGCGTGTCGAGCAGTACTTC. Translating gives CASGLETGRVEQYF.

The table lists this clonotype with a few counts. The chain carries TRBV18 and TRBJ2-7; D perhaps matches TRBD1 (6 bases). CDR3 length equals 13 residues. V gave up 2 bases and J gave up 3 bases, with 8 bases separating them. Germline CDR1 reads KGHSH; CDR2 reads LQKENI. CDR3 region: CASSPVGGYEQYF. The CDR3 DNA is TGTGCCAGCTCACCAGTAGGGGGCTACGAGCAGTACTTC.

As for this clonotype: This may be a read error: a much more frequent sequence differs by one nucleotide. The genes are TRBV15 and TRBJ2-3; no clear D gene. V lost 5 bases and J lost 0, with 6 bases in between. Germline V gives CDR1 LNHNV, CDR2 YYDKDF (reference sequence). The CDR3 has 13 residues. The CDR3 loop is CATSEASTDTQYF. CDR3 DNA sequence: TGTGCCACCAGCGAAGCAAGCACAGATACGCAGTATTTT.

The V call is TRBV10-3, the J call TRBJ1-2; the match to TRBD1 covers 7 bases. CDR3 length: 13 amino acids. The germline V gene has CDR1 ENHRY and CDR2 SYGVKD. The V segment lost 6 bases and the J segment 8 bases; nucleotides outside the gene matches: 9. In nucleotides, the CDR3 is TGTGCCATCAGAGACCAGACAGGGCACGGCTACACCTTC. It specifies CAIRDQTGHGYTF.

The chain carries TRBV5-5 and TRBJ1-1; D unresolved. The CDR3 contains 12 residues. V lost 2 bases and J 8 bases, leaving 10 bases between the germline ends. Per germline, CDR1 SGHKS and CDR2 YYEKEE (reference sequence). CDR3 coding DNA: TGTGCCAGCAGCTTTATGGGCGGGGAAGCTTTCTTT. It codes for CASSFMGGEAFF. The full variable domain, with the rest looked up from reference TRBV5-5 and TRBJ1-1, is DAGVTQSPTHLIKTRGQQVTLRCSPISGHKSVSWYQQVLGQGPQFIFQYYEKEERGRGNFPDRFSARQFPNYSSELNVNALLLGDSALYLCASSFMGGEAFFGQGTRLTVV.

This clonotype was observed a handful of times. This chain links TRBV28 with TRBJ2-1, with 11 bases that match TRBD2. The CDR3 runs 16 residues. CDR1 and CDR2 from the germline V gene are MDHEN and SYDVKM. V shed 0 bases, J shed 4 bases, and the junction held 2 bases outside the gene matches. In DNA form, the CDR3 reads TGTGCCAGCAGTTTATGGACTAGCGGGGCTTACAATGAGCAGTTCTTC. It codes for CASSLWTSGAYNEQFF.

The CDR3 sequence: CASSQGLWERETQYF. DNA of the CDR3: TGTGCCAGCAGCCAAGGGCTGTGGGAGCGGGAGACCCAGTACTTC. This chain joins TRBV14 and TRBJ2-5, with D tentatively TRBD2 (5 bases). The V end was cut by 1 base, the J end by 5 bases, with 14 bases between. The length of the CDR3 is 15 residues. CDR1 and CDR2 from the germline V gene are SGHDN and FVKESK.

This clonotype was seen only a few times. The J gene is TRBJ2-7, the V gene TRBV11-2; no clear D. Germline CDR1 and CDR2: SGHAT and FQNNGV. V was pared by 1 base and J by 8 bases, with 12 bases between. There are 13 residues in the CDR3. The DNA for the CDR3 is TGTGCCAGCAGCTTAGCGGCCTATGTCAAGCAGTACTTC. Translation: CASSLAAYVKQYF.

A few counts support this clonotype. The gene calls are TRBV20-1 and TRBJ2-3; D may be TRBD2 (6 bases). The CDR3 consists of 13 residues. The V gene lost 3 bases and the J gene lost 2 bases, with 9 bases spanning the gap. Germline V gives CDR1 DFQATT, CDR2 SNEGSKA (reference sequence). The CDR3 DNA is TGCAGTGCTAGGCGGGAAGTCACAGATACGCAGTATTTT. It is translated as CSARREVTDTQYF.

The table lists this clonotype with a few counts. The chain combines TRBV19 with TRBJ2-7; TRBD2 matches 9 bases. The CDR3 loop spans 14 amino acids. V gave up 4 bases and J gave up 2 bases; unmatched junction bases: 3. Germline V CDR1 and CDR2: LNHDA, SQIVND (reference sequence). The CDR3 reads CASSTSGKTYEQYF. CDR3 bases: TGTGCCAGTAGTACTAGCGGGAAAACCTACGAGCAGTACTTC.

The chain has TRBV7-9 and TRBJ1-1; D is unresolved. There are 12 residues in the CDR3. CDR1 and CDR2 (germline): SEHNR, FQNEAQ (reference sequence). V gave up 1 base and J gave up 7 bases, with 7 bases separating them. The CDR3 bases are TGTGCCAGCAGCTTAGGATCCCTTGAAGCTTTCTTT. Amino acid sequence: CASSLGSLEAFF.

This clonotype appeared a few times. The gene calls are TRBV6-6 and TRBJ2-3; tentatively, D is TRBD1 (7 bases). Deletions cut 1 base from V and 3 bases from J, with 17 bases between. The germline CDR1 and CDR2 sequences are MNHNY and SVGAGI (reference sequence). The CDR3 totals 17 residues. Here the CDR3 reads CASSYFQTRQGTDTQYF. The CDR3 nucleotides are TGTGCCAGCAGTTACTTTCAGACTAGACAGGGTACAGATACGCAGTATTTT.

This clonotype was observed a handful of times. This rearrangement joins TRBV29-1 to TRBJ1-5, with 8 bases matching TRBD1. With V trimmed by 6 bases and J by 7 bases, 5 bases remained unmatched. Looked up from germline, CDR1 is SQVTM and CDR2 is ANQGSEA. The CDR3 runs 12 residues. CDR3 nucleotides: TGCAGCGTCGGACAGGGAGAACAGCCCCAGCATTTT. This codes for CSVGQGEQPQHF.

This chain connects TRBV7-7 to TRBJ2-2; perhaps TRBD2 as D (7 bases). The CDR3 covers 15 residues. V was clipped by 5 bases and J by 4 bases, with 14 bases between them. In germline, CDR1 is SSHAT, CDR2 FNYEAQ (reference sequence). CDR3 sequence reads: CASSPVGGATGELFF. CDR3 DNA: TGTGCCAGCAGCCCGGTAGGGGGGGCCACCGGGGAGCTGTTTTTT.

This clonotype has only a few counts. The CDR3 DNA follows: TGTGCCAGCAGCTCCAGACAGGGGGCACCTCTTGGCTACACCTTC. Its protein is CASSSRQGAPLGYTF. The chain employs TRBV7-9 and TRBJ1-2; the match to TRBD1 covers 10 bases. V shed 4 bases, J shed 7 bases, and the junction held 9 bases outside the gene matches. The V gene's germline CDR1 is SEHNR and CDR2 FQNEAQ (reference sequence). This CDR3 contains 15 residues.

This clonotype was seen repeatedly, ten times or more. The rearrangement links TRBV7-3 to TRBJ2-5, with 15 bases lining up with TRBD2. CDR3 length equals 16 residues. The V segment lost 4 bases and the J segment 4 bases; nucleotides outside the gene matches: 4. Per the germline V gene, CDR1 is SGHTA and CDR2 is FQGTGA. As DNA, the CDR3 is TGTGCCAGCAGCTCCGGGACTAGCGGGGGGTCAGAGACCCAGTACTTC. Its protein product is CASSSGTSGGSETQYF.

This clonotype was seen a few times. The CDR3 region is CASKDRGREQYF. The DNA for the CDR3 is TGTGCCAGCAAGGACAGGGGTCGCGAGCAGTACTTC. V is TRBV27 and J is TRBJ2-7; TRBD1 matches at 9 bases. CDR3 length equals 12 residues. V lost 7 bases to trimming and J lost 6 bases; unmatched junction nucleotides: 4. Germline loops: CDR1 MNHEY, CDR2 SMNVEV (reference sequence).

The V gene is TRBV12-3 or TRBV12-4, the J gene TRBJ1-5, with a tentative D call TRBD1 (6 bases). With 7 bases removed from V and 3 bases from J, the gap between germline ends came to 19 bases. The CDR3 totals 16 residues. The CDR3 spells CASIARQATFNQPQHF. DNA for the CDR3: TGTGCCAGCATTGCCCGACAGGCAACCTTCAATCAGCCCCAGCATTTT.

This clonotype was seen a handful of times. The chain joins TRBV6-5 to TRBJ1-1; no clear D gene. The CDR3 has 15 amino acids. CDR1 is MNHEY, CDR2 SVGAGI, per germline. The germline V and J ends were trimmed by 0 bases and 2 bases, with 10 bases remaining between them. CDR3 DNA: TGTGCCAGCAGTTACTCAGGCAGTGTAAACACTGAAGCTTTCTTT. Translated, it gives CASSYSGSVNTEAFF.

A few counts support this clonotype. The chain carries TRBV14 and TRBJ2-3; TRBD1 might be the D (6 bases). Germline assignment: CDR1 SGHDN and CDR2 FVKESK. The CDR3 covers 12 residues. V gave up 4 bases and J gave up 9 bases, with 11 bases separating them. This CDR3 reads CASSLQGFTQYF. The CDR3 nucleotides are TGTGCCAGCAGCCTCCAGGGGTTCACGCAGTATTTT.

As concerns this clonotype: This sequence may be a read error, since a much larger clone differs from it by one base. The gene calls are TRBV29-1 and TRBJ1-2, with TRBD1 matching over 10 bases. The CDR3 loop spans 17 amino acids. V dropped 5 bases and J dropped 7; count of bases not matched to a gene: 19. The germline V gene encodes CDR1 SQVTM and CDR2 ANQGSEA. The CDR3 is CSVNSLGQGVIGCGYTF. DNA for the CDR3: TGCAGCGTTAACAGCCTAGGACAGGGGGTAATAGGGTGTGGCTACACCTTC.

This clonotype was recorded a few times. This chain uses TRBV12-3 or TRBV12-4 with TRBJ2-5; 11 bases agree with TRBD2. The CDR3 has 20 residues. V dropped 5 bases and J dropped 11; count of bases not matched to a gene: 28. CDR3 in amino acids: CASSLRPGLAERPSYNEQYF. The CDR3 region has the DNA TGTGCCAGCAGTCTCCGGCCGGGACTAGCGGAAAGACCCTCCTACAATGAGCAGTACTTC.

This clonotype was seen a few times. The V and J genes are TRBV12-3 or TRBV12-4 and TRBJ1-5; D is ambiguous. The CDR3 is made up of 12 amino acids. With 6 bases removed from V and 4 bases from J, the gap between germline ends came to 7 bases. The CDR3 reads CASSTDNQPQHF. CDR3 in DNA: TGTGCCAGCAGCACAGATAATCAGCCCCAGCATTTT.

The genes are TRBV12-3 or TRBV12-4 and TRBJ2-7; perhaps TRBD1 as D (6 bases). The ends were cut back, 8 bases at V and 8 bases at J, with 25 bases in the middle. The CDR3 extends over 15 amino acids. CDR3 residues: CASCLGTMPSLKQYF. The CDR3 nucleotides are TGTGCCAGCTGTCTCGGGACAATGCCTAGTTTGAAGCAGTACTTC.